The source of this T cell receptor beta chain is a study of T cells in Graves' hyperthyroidism and ophthalmopathy. Regarding the study as a whole: Blood also held most thyroid clonotypes expanded beyond 0.001.

This clonotype was found many times. Its antigen is unknown. Each patient was aged 18 to 65 and had newly diagnosed hyperthyroidism of under 2 months' duration. A patient was excluded if there was uncontrolled infection, other autoimmune disease, pregnancy or lactation. RNA transcripts yielded amplified TCR beta CDR3 regions. HTBI primers drove first-round RT-PCR of the TCR CDR3. Via MiXCR, TCRdb re-called the multiplex PCR reads, giving one row per CDR3 protein. This sample yields about 400,000 distinct CDR3 sequences, of which 15% to 17% are seen a single time; 28% belongs to the top ten. The CDR3 totals 15 residues. Germline V gene sequence: CDR1 KGHDR, CDR2 SFDVKD. V lost 4 bases to trimming and J lost 4 bases, with 14 bases between them.

This TCR was recovered from a woman under 30 with Graves' hyperthyroidism that later progressed to Graves' ophthalmopathy. The V call is TRBV24-1, the J call TRBJ2-3, with D perhaps TRBD1 or TRBD2 (5 bases each). The sequenced sample consisted of blood. This chain's CDR3 is CATSDARGPSDTQYF. The CDR3 nucleotides read TGTGCCACCAGTGACGCCCGGGGACCGTCAGATACGCAGTATTTT.